The rows below give T cell receptor beta chains drawn from one sample of a study of OX40 agonist ivuxolimab in advanced cancers. TCRdb keeps only in-frame clones here, not all; method: immunoSEQ multiplex PCR. The sample holds roughly 76,000 clones, over 75% seen once. The sequences come from CD4+ or CD8+ T cells sorted from blood, collected in a trial of the OX40 agonist ivuxolimab. These receptors originate from an adult with an advanced solid tumor such as melanoma, head and neck, liver or kidney cancer. Each CDR3 is given with its conserved first and last residue. Each record gives: CDR3 DNA, CDR3 protein, V gene, clone size, J gene, D gene. A D gene is named only where the DNA matches it firmly. Expanded clones are given a class, and other clones once, few, many or no size at all.

TGCGCCAGCAGCTCGGGGGCCTTAGCGGGCATACAAGAGACCCAGTACTTC	CASSSGALAGIQETQYF	TRBV5-1	-	TRBJ2-5	-
TGTGCCTGGAACAGATTGGAGGGAAACACCATATATTTT	CAWNRLEGNTIYF	TRBV30	-	TRBJ1-3	-
TGTGCCAGCTCACTTTCAGACAGTTACGAGCAGTACTTC	CASSLSDSYEQYF	TRBV18	once	TRBJ2-7	-
TGTGCCAGCTCACCCGTTAGCGGGACGGGTACAGATACGCAGTATTTT	CASSPVSGTGTDTQYF	TRBV18	-	TRBJ2-3	TRBD2
TGCGCCAGCAGCTTGGGGAGCAATCAGCCCCAGCATTTT	CASSLGSNQPQHF	TRBV5-1	-	TRBJ1-5	-
TGCAGCTTCAGAGGGGGTGGCGAAAAACTGTTTTTT	CSFRGGGEKLFF	TRBV29-1	-	TRBJ1-4	-
TGTGCCAGCAGCTTGGGCCGAGACATGCCCCCCTACGAGCAGTACTTC	CASSLGRDMPPYEQYF	TRBV5-6	-	TRBJ2-7	-
TGTGCCAGCAGCCAAGATCGGGGACAGGGAGCCCATGAGCAGTTCTTC	CASSQDRGQGAHEQFF	TRBV4-2	-	TRBJ2-1	TRBD1
TGCGCCAGCAGCAGAATAGCGGGAGACGTCAATGAGCAGTTCTTC	CASSRIAGDVNEQFF	TRBV5-1	few	TRBJ2-1	TRBD2
TGTGCCAGCTCACCAAGCACCGCAGGCTACGAGCAGTACTTC	CASSPSTAGYEQYF	TRBV18	-	TRBJ2-7	-
TGTGCCAGCAGTTACACTATAGCGGGAGGGAACAATGAGCAGTTCTTC	CASSYTIAGGNNEQFF	TRBV6-5	-	TRBJ2-1	TRBD2
TGCGCCAGCACCACGGACAGGGTGGCTAATTCACCCCTCCACTTT	CASTTDRVANSPLHF	TRBV10-2	-	TRBJ1-6	TRBD1
TGTGCCAGCAGCTTAGGCGCGTCTAACTATGGCTACACCTTC	CASSLGASNYGYTF	TRBV7-9	-	TRBJ1-2	-
TGTGCCAGCAGTTTCCTTTACGAGCAGTACTTC	CASSFLYEQYF	TRBV28	-	TRBJ2-7	-
TGCAGCGTTGAAAGGACTAGCGGCTCCTACGAGCAGTACTTC	CSVERTSGSYEQYF	TRBV29-1	-	TRBJ2-7	TRBD2
TGTGCCAGCAGTCACAGGGGGGGAGAAAAACTGTTTTTT	CASSHRGGEKLFF	TRBV6-5	-	TRBJ1-4	TRBD1
TGTGCCAGTAGGAAACAGGGCTTGAACACTGAAGCTTTCTTT	CASRKQGLNTEAFF	TRBV19	-	TRBJ1-1	-
TGTGCCAGCTCACCAGAGGATAACTATGGCTACACCTTC	CASSPEDNYGYTF	TRBV18	few	TRBJ1-2	-
TGTGCCAGTAAATCCCTAGCTGGGGCCAACGTCCTGACTTTC	CASKSLAGANVLTF	TRBV19	-	TRBJ2-6	-
TGTGCCAGCAGTGCTTCTGGGGCCAACGTCCTGACTTTC	CASSASGANVLTF	TRBV25-1	-	TRBJ2-6	-
TGTGCCAGTAGTATTGAGGGAGTACAGCCCCAGCATTTT	CASSIEGVQPQHF	TRBV19	-	TRBJ1-5	-
TGCGCCAGCAGCTTGGGCGGCCTAATCAATGAGCAGTTCTTC	CASSLGGLINEQFF	TRBV5-1	-	TRBJ2-1	-
TGTGCCAGCAGCAAAGAGATGTCGGGGGACAAAAACATTCAGTACTTC	CASSKEMSGDKNIQYF	TRBV21-1	-	TRBJ2-4	-
TGCGCCAGCAGCTCTTCCGGGACTAGCGGCTACGAGCAGTACTTC	CASSSSGTSGYEQYF	TRBV5-1	-	TRBJ2-7	TRBD2
TGCGCCAGCAGCTTGGCCATCTCGCTGGACGGCGAGACCCAGTACTTC	CASSLAISLDGETQYF	TRBV5-1	-	TRBJ2-5	-
TGTGCCAGCAAGGGACTCCTCTATGGCTACACCTTC	CASKGLLYGYTF	TRBV28	-	TRBJ1-2	-
TGTGCCAGCCCGGACAGGGCAACTAATGAAAAACTGTTTTTT	CASPDRATNEKLFF	TRBV21-1	few	TRBJ1-4	-
TGCGCCAGCAGCCAATTACCTACAGATACGCAGTATTTT	CASSQLPTDTQYF	TRBV5-1	-	TRBJ2-3	-
TGCAGCGTCCAGGGGTTTAGGGACACTGAAGCTTTCTTT	CSVQGFRDTEAFF	TRBV29-1	-	TRBJ1-1	-
TGTGCCATCAGGACAGGGGGCGCCACAGATACGCAGTATTTT	CAIRTGGATDTQYF	TRBV10-3	-	TRBJ2-3	TRBD1
TGCGCCAGCAGCTTGCCCGGGGAGGCAGATACGCAGTATTTT	CASSLPGEADTQYF	TRBV5-1	-	TRBJ2-3	-
TGTGCCTGGAGGAGGACGGGAACGCAGTATTTT	CAWRRTGTQYF	TRBV30	-	TRBJ2-3	-
TGTGCCAGCAGCTTATTCCCTCCCGGCGATACGCAGTATTTT	CASSLFPPGDTQYF	TRBV7-9	-	TRBJ2-3	-
TGTGCCTGGAACCCACTAGCGGGGGACTACGAGCAGTACTTC	CAWNPLAGDYEQYF	TRBV30	-	TRBJ2-7	TRBD2
TGTGCCAGCAGTTTCGGGGCAGTCCCGTCATACAATGAGCAGTTCTTC	CASSFGAVPSYNEQFF	TRBV27	-	TRBJ2-1	-
TGTGCCAGCCGGAGGGGAGATGAAAAACTGTTTTTT	CASRRGDEKLFF	TRBV6-1	-	TRBJ1-4	-
TGTGCCAGCAGCTTAAGACAGGGCCCGATGAACACCGGGGAGCTGTTTTTT	CASSLRQGPMNTGELFF	TRBV5-8	-	TRBJ2-2	TRBD1
TGTGCCAGCACCCACCGCCGAGGAGGGTCCTACAATGAGCAGTTCTTC	CASTHRRGGSYNEQFF	TRBV7-8	-	TRBJ2-1	-
TGTGCCAGCAGGGCCGGGAGCACTTTAGGAGAGACCCAGTACTTC	CASRAGSTLGETQYF	TRBV6-1	few	TRBJ2-5	-
TGCGCCAGCAGCTTGGCCCTGTCGGGAGCCTGGAACACCGGGGAGCTGTTTTTT	CASSLALSGAWNTGELFF	TRBV5-1	-	TRBJ2-2	-
TGTGCCAGCAGTGAAGCGGCCGGGAGTATAAAGTATTTT	CASSEAAGSIKYF	TRBV2	-	TRBJ2-3	-
TGTGCTAGCAGCCCGGGGACAGGGATTGAGAAGACCCAGTACTTC	CASSPGTGIEKTQYF	TRBV7-7	-	TRBJ2-5	TRBD1
TGTGCCAGCAGCCAAAAGGGGGGATTCTATGGCTACACCTTC	CASSQKGGFYGYTF	TRBV7-2	-	TRBJ1-2	-
TGTGCCAGCAGCTTGCGTGGAGATATCACAGATACGCAGTATTTT	CASSLRGDITDTQYF	TRBV7-9	-	TRBJ2-3	-
TGTGCCTGGAGTGTACGACGGGATAACTACAATGAGCAGTTCTTC	CAWSVRRDNYNEQFF	TRBV30	-	TRBJ2-1	-
TGTGCCAGCAGTTACTCGATGGGGGTTGGAAACACCATATATTTT	CASSYSMGVGNTIYF	TRBV6-6	-	TRBJ1-3	-
TGCGCCAGTACTTACGGAGGGGGCCTCCCAGATACGCAGTATTTT	CASTYGGGLPDTQYF	TRBV5-1	-	TRBJ2-3	-
TGTGCCAGCAGCTTAGGAGAGCATCAGCCCCAGCATTTT	CASSLGEHQPQHF	TRBV11-2	-	TRBJ1-5	-
TGCGCCAGCAGCTTGAGGACTAGCGGGAAGAATGAGCAGTTCTTC	CASSLRTSGKNEQFF	TRBV5-1	-	TRBJ2-1	TRBD2